What follows are 13 T cell receptor beta chains derived from one specimen sequenced in a study of blood T cell repertoires in COVID-19. TCRdb's table, derived via immunoSEQ multiplex PCR, lists solely in-frame clones and lacks some. The sample holds 200,000 or so clones, approximately 83% seen once. The sequenced material came from PBMCs or T cells enriched from blood (not recorded which). These receptors were taken from a woman in her 40s with acute COVID-19.

V gene TRBV28 combines with J gene TRBJ1-2; D is unresolved. Looked up from germline, CDR1 is MDHEN and CDR2 is SYDVKM. V was clipped by 4 bases and J by 10 bases, with 13 bases between them. The CDR3 covers 12 residues. DNA for the CDR3: TGTGCCAGCAGTTCGCCCGCGTACTTCTACACCTTC. This sequence encodes CASSSPAYFYTF.

This chain links TRBV11-3 with TRBJ2-4; the D gene is possibly TRBD1 (6 bases). Trimming removed 3 bases at V and 1 base at J, with 22 bases between. CDR1 SGHNT and CDR2 YENEEA come from the germline V gene. CDR3 length: 19 residues. CDR3 nucleotides: TGTGCCAGCAGCTTCGGGACCTTCCGACAGGTGTTGGCCAAAAACATTCAGTACTTC. Translated, it gives CASSFGTFRQVLAKNIQYF.

V is TRBV27 and J is TRBJ2-7; 9 bases match TRBD1. The trim removed 4 bases at V and 3 bases at J, leaving 10 bases unmatched. This CDR3 is built from 16 residues. Germline CDR1 and CDR2: MNHEY and SMNVEV (reference sequence). The CDR3 sequence: CASSSPRDRAHYEQYF. The CDR3 DNA reads TGTGCCAGCAGTTCACCCCGGGACAGGGCACACTACGAGCAGTACTTC.

The rearrangement links TRBV19 to TRBJ2-7; 11 bases match TRBD1. Trimming took 5 bases from V and 6 from J; bases not matched to a gene: 9. This CDR3 has 15 residues. Germline V gene data show CDR1 as LNHDA and CDR2 as SQIVND (reference sequence). The CDR3 reads CASSLKGQGAREQYF. The CDR3 coding sequence is TGTGCCAGTAGTCTTAAAGGACAGGGGGCTCGCGAGCAGTACTTC.

The chain joins TRBV7-3 to TRBJ2-3, with D tentatively TRBD1 (5 bases). The CDR3 contains 13 residues. V was trimmed by 5 bases and J by 4 bases, leaving 10 bases between them. In germline, CDR1 is SGHTA, CDR2 FQGTGA. The CDR3 loop is CASSPGRADTQYF. CDR3 DNA: TGTGCCAGCAGCCCCGGCAGGGCAGATACGCAGTATTTT.

This clone came up a few times. J is TRBJ1-2 and V is TRBV7-6; the match to TRBD1 covers 8 bases. After removal of 6 bases from V and 4 bases from J, the junction contained 10 bases not matched to a gene. CDR1 is SGHVS and CDR2 is FNYEAQ in the germline V gene. There are 15 residues in the CDR3. The CDR3 protein is CASSQSRGRGYGYTF. CDR3 sequence (DNA): TGTGCCAGCAGTCAATCCAGGGGGCGAGGCTATGGCTACACCTTC.

CDR3 DNA sequence: TGTGCCAGCAGCTCGGGACTAACCCAATCCTACGAGCAGTACTTC. Protein product: CASSSGLTQSYEQYF. V gene TRBV13 combines with J gene TRBJ2-7, with TRBD2 identical over 7 bases. The CDR3 contains 15 residues. J was trimmed by 1 base and V by 4 bases; bases with no gene match: 7. Per the germline V gene, CDR1 is PRHDT and CDR2 is FYEKMQ (reference sequence).

The chain links TRBV11-2 to TRBJ1-1; possibly TRBD1 for D (6 bases). V lost 3 bases to trimming and J lost 5 bases, with 16 bases between them. Germline V gene lookup returns CDR1 SGHAT and CDR2 FQNNGV. CDR3 length equals 15 residues. CDR3 nucleotide sequence: TGTGCCAGCAGCTTCGGGACAACGCGGTGGACTGAAGCTTTCTTT. It yields the protein CASSFGTTRWTEAFF.

The chain is built from TRBV18 and TRBJ2-1, with TRBD2 matching over 13 bases. Germline CDR1 and CDR2: KGHSH and LQKENI. There are 18 residues in the CDR3. Losses at the gene ends were 6 bases for V and 5 bases for J; bases not matched to a gene: 13. Here the CDR3 DNA reads TGTGCCAGCTCCCGGGGGGAAGGACTAGCGGGAGCCCACAATGAGCAGTTCTTC. Translating it yields CASSRGEGLAGAHNEQFF.

The chain has TRBV7-9 and TRBJ1-4; D unresolved. The CDR3 has 12 amino acids. Between the trimmed V and J ends, which lost 4 bases and 4 bases, there was a span of 4 bases. Germline loops: CDR1 SEHNR, CDR2 FQNEAQ (reference sequence). CDR3 sequence: CASSSLNEKLFF. The CDR3 region has the DNA TGTGCCAGCAGCTCCCTTAATGAAAAACTGTTTTTT.

The V gene is TRBV11-2, the J gene TRBJ2-3, with TRBD1 identical over 7 bases. The ends lost 0 bases at V and 1 base at J; junction bases unmatched: 7. CDR3 size: 17 residues. Germline V lookup: CDR1 SGHAT, CDR2 FQNNGV. The DNA for the CDR3 is TGTGCCAGCAGCTTAGATTGGGAAGGGGGCGGCACAGATACGCAGTATTTT. Translation gives CASSLDWEGGGTDTQYF.

This rearrangement joins TRBV19 to TRBJ1-6; D may be TRBD1 (6 bases). The germline CDR1 and CDR2 sequences are LNHDA and SQIVND (reference sequence). This CDR3 is built from 16 residues. V shed 5 bases and J shed 3 bases, with 14 bases lying between them. CDR3 sequence (DNA): TGTGCCAGTAGTCTCAGGGGCCGCGACTATAATTCACCCCTCCACTTT. Protein product: CASSLRGRDYNSPLHF. The complete variable domain, with remaining parts taken from reference TRBV19 and TRBJ1-6, reads DGGITQSPKYLFRKEGQNVTLSCEQNLNHDAMYWYRQDPGQGLRLIYYSQIVNDFQKGDIAEGYSVSREKKESFPLTVTSAQKNPTAFYLCASSLRGRDYNSPLHFGNGTRLTVT.

The rearrangement joins TRBV15 to TRBJ1-3; possible D gene TRBD1, 5 bases. Between the trimmed V and J ends, which lost 0 bases and 1 base, there was a span of 10 bases. In germline, CDR1 is LNHNV, CDR2 YYDKDF (reference sequence). The CDR3 spans 16 residues. Here the CDR3 reads CATSRDQQASGNTIYF. CDR3 DNA sequence: TGTGCCACCAGCAGAGATCAACAGGCATCTGGAAACACCATATATTTT.